Detailed here is one T cell receptor (beta chain). The specificity of this receptor is unknown. Qualities for individual bases were not recorded, and no much larger clone is one base off. Participants in the prospective study were aged roughly 18 to 100 years, lived in some 24 United States geographic areas, and enrolled through a virtual design. In the prospective study, participants were assigned to cohorts based on the clinical history participants reported in a screening survey and a study questionnaire. Each participant in the prospective study had whole blood, serum and a nasopharyngeal or oropharyngeal swab collected by mobile phlebotomists. Additional blood draws and questionnaires over an approximately two-month period could optionally be provided by prospective study participants. Blood samples from the prospective study were shipped frozen or at room temperature prior to DNA extraction.

V and J are truncated by 6 bases and 4 bases respectively, leaving an intervening sequence of 9 bases. The CDR3 runs 13 amino acids, cysteine and phenylalanine included. The kept DNA is CDR3 alone, 39 bases in frame from the first base. The immunoSEQ Assay, a bias-controlled multiplex PCR, was used to amplify TCRbeta CDR3 regions from genomic DNA. As for how the authors treated the data: Nucleated cell counts per sample were estimated from amplification of reference gene primers within the assay. Sequence reads were collapsed and filtered to measure the absolute abundance of every unique TCRbeta CDR3 rearrangement. For each sample, productive Simpson clonality was calculated as the square root of Simpson's diversity index across productive rearrangements. Held by TCRdb, this immuneACCESS table contains in-frame sequences only and omits some clones. Under half of the omission traces to an unresolved V gene where checked; the cause of the rest is unknown. V and J calls and clone size are copied from that table; D and trimming were computed from the DNA. The table for this sample lists approximately 200,000 clones; 89% of them were counted only once. Clones ranked in the top ten supply under 3% of the sample.

This record comes from a study of blood T cell repertoires in COVID-19 (dated by TCRdb to about 2020). The study in broad terms: Samples from collaborators originated in the United States, Italy and Spain and spanned both the acute and convalescent phases of COVID-19. The material from the prospective study consisted of cDNA or gDNA derived from T cells, B-cell-depleted T cells, or PBMCs. Subjects who had been exposed to COVID-19, were actively infected with it, or had recovered from it provided the deeply sampled blood TCRbeta repertoires that made up the dataset. The repertoires were released in a freely available public database intended as a resource for research on the immune response to SARS-CoV-2. The samples were drawn from two sources: the first 160 participants of the ongoing ImmuneRACE study, and over 1,000 subjects contributed by 6 global collaborators. A de-identified subject ID, COVID-19 status, age in years and sex were almost always included in the sample metadata. HLA class I and class II types, where available, came from metadata supplied by the sample provider rather than from assay-based typing.

On the study overall, not on this receptor specifically: How much clinical and demographic metadata was included differed by source and by participant, and the metadata was provided uncurated.

Recombination linked TRBV12-3 or TRBV12-4 to TRBJ2-2, with TRBD2 perhaps the D gene, on 6 matching bases. The sequence was obtained from a woman in her 40s with acute COVID-19. Material: PBMCs or T cells enriched from blood (not recorded which). CDR3 loop: CASRDSGTGELFF. The nucleotide sequence is TGTGCCAGCAGGGATAGCGGCACCGGGGAGCTGTTTTTT.